This T cell receptor (beta chain) appears in the sequencing data of a study of T cells in Graves' hyperthyroidism and ophthalmopathy. Only a few counts were recorded for this clonotype. Its specificity is unknown. CDR1 and CDR2 (germline): GTSNPN, SVGIG (reference sequence). The CDR3 consists of 12 residues. Between the trimmed V and J ends, which lost 1 base and 0 bases, there was a span of 3 bases. Those patients with uncontrolled infection, other autoimmune disease, pregnancy or lactation were excluded. TCR beta CDR3 regions were amplified from RNA. The HTBI primer set drove a first-round RT-PCR of the TCR CDR3. Using its own MiXCR run on the multiplex PCR reads, TCRdb lists one record per CDR3 protein. The sample has hundreds of thousands of distinct CDR3 sequences, nearly 20% seen once. The study, taken as a whole, reports: From stable hyperthyroidism, ophthalmopathy was separated by a 13 V-J model. Prediction of ophthalmopathy progression came a median approximately 6 months pre-onset.

The clonotype originates from a man aged 40-49 years with Graves' ophthalmopathy. The rearrangement links TRBV30 to TRBJ2-5; D is undetermined. Input material: blood. CDR3 bases: TGTGCCTGGAGTGGAGACCAAGAGACCCAGTACTTC. Amino acid sequence: CAWSGDQETQYF.